The 3 T cell receptor beta chains below all came from one sample that was sequenced in a study of T-cell memory formation after mild COVID-19. MiXCR was run by TCRdb on the 5' RACE reads, yielding one entry per CDR3 protein. The sample contains roughly 300,000 distinct CDR3 sequences, roughly an eighth of which appear only once. The sequenced sample was PBMCs or a T cell subset sorted from them (not recorded which). Receptors were obtained from a young man who had mild COVID-19 (a few samples of this study predate the infection). Cell type and time point are not known.

The rearrangement links TRBV7-9 to TRBJ1-3; no clear D gene. There are 16 residues in the CDR3. CDR1 SEHNR and CDR2 FQNEAQ come from the germline V gene (reference sequence). Trimming removed 1 base at V and 3 bases at J, with 13 bases between. CDR3 nucleotide sequence: TGTGCCAGCAGCTTAGGGGTTGGGCGGCTTGGAAACACCATATATTTT. Protein product: CASSLGVGRLGNTIYF.

This clonotype appeared a few times. J is TRBJ2-7 and V is TRBV4-3; tentatively, D is TRBD1 (5 bases). The V end was cut by 1 base, the J end by 2 bases, with 9 bases between. Germline V gene lookup returns CDR1 LGHNA and CDR2 YSLEER. This CDR3 spans 14 amino acids. The CDR3 DNA reads as TGCGCCAGCAGCCAAGGGACATCAGCCTACGAGCAGTACTTC. Amino acid sequence: CASSQGTSAYEQYF.

Only a few counts were recorded for this clonotype. The chain uses TRBV7-2 and TRBJ2-1; 16 bases align to TRBD2. This CDR3 comprises 19 residues. Trimming took 0 bases from V and 5 from J; bases not matched to a gene: 7. CDR1 SGHTA and CDR2 FQGNSA come from the germline V gene. CDR3 residues: CASSLAPPGLAGGHNEQFF. Here the CDR3 DNA reads TGTGCCAGCAGCTTAGCCCCACCGGGACTAGCGGGGGGGCACAATGAGCAGTTCTTC.